This T cell receptor beta chain came from a study of T cell responses to AZD1222 COVID-19 vaccine. This clone was seen only a few times. Its antigen is undetermined. This table comes from immunoSEQ multiplex PCR, and its TCRdb copy is limited to in-frame clones, with some not included. The table shows some 140,000 clones, with about 91% occurring only once. The germline CDR1 and CDR2 sequences are LGHDT and YNNKEL (reference sequence). Trimming shortened V by 1 base and J by 10 bases, and 13 bases separated the two germline ends. The CDR3 is made up of 13 amino acids. Study-wide findings and caveats: Receipt of two AZD1222 doses was followed by a rise in Spike-specific TCR breadth and depth. Just a handful of people given AZD1222 tested seropositive at baseline. The donor group comprised mostly white British people and more females; the analysis possibly underestimated clonal diversity.

This sequence joins TRBV3-1 (or the pseudogene TRBV3-2) and TRBJ1-2, with D unresolved. The source of this sequence is an adult in good health. The sample here was peripheral blood, taken on day 0 of AZD1222 vaccination. The CDR3 here is CASSQAEPGNYTF. As DNA, the CDR3 is TGTGCCAGCAGCCAAGCGGAACCGGGGAACTACACCTTC.